This entry concerns a single T cell receptor beta chain. Combining a sample-barcoded 5' primer with a J-beta primer mix, a second PCR ran for roughly 7 to 11 cycles. Through a template-switch adaptor with 12 random nucleotides, each cDNA molecule received a tag. MiXCR, applied by TCRdb to the 5' RACE reads, yields one record per CDR3 protein. This table has 600,000 or so distinct CDR3 sequences, approximately 30% appearing once. The source of the sample is a study of blood T cells in healthy people across ages. V was trimmed by 5 bases and J by 2 bases, leaving 12 bases between them. CDR1 PRHDT and CDR2 FYEKMQ come from the germline V gene (reference sequence). This CDR3 has 14 amino acids. The individuals who served as donors were healthy Caucasians living in Russia, aged about 6 to 100.

J is TRBJ2-5 and V is TRBV13; no definite D call. Sequencing was performed on blood. The sequence derives from a woman aged 80 or over in good health. The chain's CDR3 is CASSTGVWQETQYF. The CDR3 DNA sequence: TGTGCCAGCAGCACTGGAGTTTGGCAAGAGACCCAGTACTTC.